What follows are 15 T cell receptor beta chains derived from one specimen sequenced in a study of metastatic and nonmetastatic thyroid tumors. Not a single patient had been given any form of treatment at any point before undergoing thyroid surgery. MiXCR re-clonotyped the PCR reads for TCRdb. Altogether around 45,000 clones are present, less than 5% being singletons, with the ten largest covering around a tenth. What was sequenced was blood. These receptors were collected from a female donor with papillary thyroid cancer or a benign thyroid nodule (not recorded which). Some clones in this sample may be carry-over from other donors' samples.

This clone was seen more than once but under ten times. This chain connects TRBV30 to TRBJ1-2, with TRBD1 identical over 7 bases. The CDR3 consists of 12 residues. Germline CDR1 reads GTSNPN; CDR2 reads SVGIG (reference sequence). V lost 1 base and J lost 8; bases outside the gene matches: 4. In DNA, the CDR3 is TGTGCCTGGAGTGAGGGGGCTGAAGGCTACACCTTC. It encodes CAWSEGAEGYTF.

This clone was observed at least ten times. The same CDR3 is also encoded by other DNA sequences in this sample. The chain carries TRBV7-9 and TRBJ2-5, with a possible D match to TRBD1 (5 bases). The germline V gene encodes CDR1 SEHNR and CDR2 FQNEAQ (reference sequence). The CDR3 totals 15 residues. V gave up 0 bases and J gave up 5 bases, with 13 bases separating them. CDR3 bases: TGTGCCAGCAGCTTAGCGATGGCAGGGCGGGAGACCCAGTACTTC. Its protein is CASSLAMAGRETQYF.

The rearrangement links TRBV25-1 to TRBJ2-7, with D perhaps being TRBD1 or TRBD2 (5 bases each). Trimming shortened V by 7 bases and J by 2 bases, and 12 bases separated the two germline ends. The length of the CDR3 is 13 residues. Germline lookup yields CDR1 MGHDK and CDR2 SYGVNS. The CDR3 reads CASTRDGAYEQYF. CDR3 bases: TGTGCCAGCACCCGGGACGGTGCCTACGAGCAGTACTTC.

Only a few counts were recorded for this clone. This chain links TRBV6-5 with TRBJ1-5; 8 bases align to TRBD1. Germline assignment: CDR1 MNHEY and CDR2 SVGAGI. This CDR3 region has 14 residues. V lost 2 bases, J lost 8 bases, and 5 bases stayed unmatched. CDR3 DNA: TGTGCCAGCAGTTACACAGGGGGTGGTAAGCCCCAGCATTTT. As protein: CASSYTGGGKPQHF.

This clone came up a few times. The chain employs TRBV5-1 and TRBJ2-1; D is unresolved. The CDR3 runs to 14 residues. With 0 bases removed from V and 9 bases from J, the gap between germline ends came to 13 bases. Per the germline V gene, CDR1 is SGHRS and CDR2 is YFSETQ. The CDR3: CASSLGLTFGEQFF. The CDR3 coding sequence is TGCGCCAGCAGCTTGGGACTCACGTTCGGTGAGCAGTTCTTC.

Of note for this clone: Possible read error: a much larger clone is one base away. The chain uses TRBV5-4 and TRBJ2-7; D may be TRBD1 (5 bases). This CDR3 has 15 residues. Trimming stripped 0 bases from V and 2 bases from J, with 12 bases between. CDR1 SGHNT and CDR2 YYREEE come from the germline V gene (reference sequence). CDR3: CASSLGWGPAYEQYF. In nucleotides, the CDR3 is TGTGCCAGCAGCTTGGGGTGGGGCCCAGCCTACGAGCAGTACTTC.

This clone occurred a few times. A much larger clonotype is one base distant, so this may be a read error. Additional DNA sequences in this sample encode the identical CDR3. The V gene is TRBV7-9, the J gene TRBJ2-1; D is uncertain. There are 12 residues in the CDR3. V shed 3 bases and J shed 7 bases, with 7 bases lying between them. Germline CDR1 reads SEHNR; CDR2 reads FQNEAQ (reference sequence). The CDR3 here is CASSFGVNEQFF. The CDR3 region has the DNA TGTGCCAGCAGCTTCGGTGTAAATGAGCAGTTCTTC.

Only a few counts were recorded for this clone. V usage is TRBV2 and J usage is TRBJ2-2; maybe TRBD2 (6 bases). The CDR3 length is 14 residues. With 7 bases removed from V and 6 bases from J, the gap between germline ends came to 15 bases. From germline, CDR1 is SNHLY and CDR2 FYNNEI. CDR3 in DNA: TGTGCCAGCAATTCTTGGGGGGACGCCGGGGAGCTGTTTTTT. Residues: CASNSWGDAGELFF.

This clone was detected a few times. The chain is built from TRBV5-1 and TRBJ1-2; D gene unclear. Germline CDR1 and CDR2: SGHRS and YFSETQ. V was trimmed by 1 base and J by 0 bases, leaving 4 bases between them. The CDR3 covers 13 residues. CDR3 region: CASSLKSNYGYTF. In DNA, the CDR3 is TGCGCCAGCAGCTTGAAGTCTAACTATGGCTACACCTTC.

This clone was recorded many times. The CDR3 DNA is TGTGCCAGCAGCTTATCGTCATCCGGGACTGAGGGCTACACCTTC. It translates to CASSLSSSGTEGYTF. The chain has TRBV7-3 and TRBJ1-2; a possible D gene is TRBD1 (5 bases). Per the germline V gene, CDR1 is SGHTA and CDR2 is FQGTGA. The CDR3 is made up of 15 amino acids. Trimming cost V 2 bases and J 8 bases, with 18 bases left between them. Looking up the rest from reference TRBV7-3 and TRBJ1-2 gives the full variable domain: GAGVSQTPSNKVTEKGKYVELRCDPISGHTALYWYRQSLGQGPEFLIYFQGTGAADDSGLPNDRFFAVRPEGSVSTLKIQRTERGDSAVYLCASSLSSSGTEGYTFGSGTRLTVV.

This clone was counted many times. The rearrangement uses TRBV7-6 and TRBJ2-5, with D possibly being TRBD2 (6 bases). The CDR3 spans 14 residues. V lost 1 base, J lost 5 bases, and 11 bases lay in between. Germline values: CDR1 SGHVS, CDR2 FNYEAQ. CDR3 in amino acids: CASSLGGEVETQYF. CDR3 DNA sequence: TGTGCCAGCAGCTTAGGGGGGGAGGTGGAGACCCAGTACTTC. Full variable domain (remainder filled in from reference TRBV7-6 and TRBJ2-5): GAGVSQSPRYKVTKRGQDVALRCDPISGHVSLYWYRQALGQGPEFLTYFNYEAQQDKSGLPNDRFSAERPEGSISTLTIQRTEQRDSAMYRCASSLGGEVETQYFGPGTRLLVL.

This clone was seen only a few times. The gene calls are TRBV5-1 and TRBJ2-3; perhaps TRBD1 as D (7 bases). Looked up from germline, CDR1 is SGHRS and CDR2 is YFSETQ. Trimming pared 0 bases from V and 1 base from J, leaving 21 bases between. The CDR3 runs to 19 residues. The DNA for the CDR3 is TGCGCCAGCAGCTTGGGTGCGGGGCCCAGGGGGGCCGGCACAGATACGCAGTATTTT. Translated, it gives CASSLGAGPRGAGTDTQYF.

The V and J genes are TRBV20-1 and TRBJ1-4; D remains ambiguous. The CDR3 consists of 14 residues. The germline V and J ends were trimmed by 3 bases and 8 bases, with 16 bases remaining between them. From germline, CDR1 is DFQATT and CDR2 SNEGSKA (reference sequence). CDR3 residues: CSARPTVGGEKLFF. In nucleotides, the CDR3 is TGCAGTGCTAGGCCCACGGTAGGTGGGGAAAAACTGTTTTTT.

This clone was found many times. This sequence joins TRBV11-1 and TRBJ1-1, with 7 bases fitting TRBD1. V trimming: 3 bases; J trimming: 4 bases; junction bases outside the gene matches: 5. CDR1 and CDR2 from the germline V gene are SGHAT and FQDESV (reference sequence). The CDR3 has 14 residues. CDR3 in DNA: TGTGCCAGCAGCTTCCCCGGGACAGCCACTGAAGCTTTCTTT. This translates into CASSFPGTATEAFF.

This clone was observed a handful of times. V usage is TRBV11-3 and J usage is TRBJ1-2; no clear D. With 6 bases removed from V and 5 bases from J, the gap between germline ends came to 19 bases. This CDR3 spans 15 amino acids. CDR1 SGHNT and CDR2 YENEEA come from the germline V gene. The CDR3 DNA reads TGTGCCAGCAGTGAAGCAGACGGTGGGAGTTATGGCTACACCTTC. As protein: CASSEADGGSYGYTF.